The 30 T cell receptor beta chains below come from one sample, sequenced in a study of cytomegalovirus exposure and HLA in healthy donors. PCR involved 60 Vbeta and 13 Jbeta primers. Clones were read by immunoSEQ multiplex PCR, and TCRdb kept only the in-frame ones, dropping some. The sample includes about 160,000 clones, roughly 80% of them seen just once. The material sequenced was PBMCs. Source of these receptors: a woman aged 45-65 years in good health and CMV-seronegative.

Only one count was recorded for this clone. The chain links TRBV6-6 to TRBJ2-7; TRBD1 might be the D (6 bases). The CDR3 spans 15 residues. The V gene's germline CDR1 is MNHNY and CDR2 SVGAGI (reference sequence). V lost 2 bases, J lost 6 bases, and 17 bases lay in between. The CDR3 DNA reads TGTGCCAGCAGTTACAGGGCAGGGGAGAAAGGCGAGCAGTACTTC. It is translated as CASSYRAGEKGEQYF.

This sequence joins TRBV5-1 and TRBJ2-2; D possibly corresponds to TRBD2 (5 bases). With 6 bases removed from V and 4 bases from J, the gap between germline ends came to 16 bases. CDR1 is SGHRS and CDR2 is YFSETQ in the germline V gene. This CDR3 has 15 residues. The CDR3 spells CASNLGDPVTGELFF. The CDR3 region has the DNA TGCGCCAGCAATCTCGGGGATCCGGTCACCGGGGAGCTGTTTTTT.

The chain uses TRBV4-2 and TRBJ2-7, with D possibly TRBD2 on 6 matching bases. From germline, CDR1 is LGHNA and CDR2 YNFKEQ. Trimming took 1 base from V and 4 from J, leaving 8 bases between them. The CDR3 spans 13 residues. Written as DNA, the CDR3 is TGTGCCAGCAGCCAAGGGGCGGGGTACGAGCAGTACTTC. Its protein is CASSQGAGYEQYF.

This chain links TRBV5-5 with TRBJ1-1; tentatively, D is TRBD1 (5 bases). V lost 4 bases and J 4 bases, leaving 17 bases between the germline ends. Germline V gene lookup returns CDR1 SGHKS and CDR2 YYEKEE (reference sequence). The CDR3 covers 15 residues. The CDR3 reads CASSVGPTPGTEAFF. CDR3 sequence (DNA): TGTGCCAGCAGCGTGGGACCCACTCCGGGCACTGAAGCTTTCTTT.

The genes are TRBV9 and TRBJ1-2, with TRBD1 identical over 8 bases. The J segment lost 6 bases and the V segment lost 6 bases, leaving 10 bases of the junction unmatched. Looked up from germline, CDR1 is SGDLS and CDR2 is YYNGEE. The CDR3 has 14 amino acids. CDR3 sequence: CASTDRQGPDGYTF. DNA for the CDR3: TGTGCCAGCACCGATCGACAGGGGCCTGATGGCTACACCTTC. Together with reference TRBV9 and TRBJ1-2, the CDR3 gives the full variable domain: DSGVTQTPKHLITATGQRVTLRCSPRSGDLSVYWYQQSLDQGLQFLIQYYNGEERAKGNILERFSAQQFPDLHSELNLSSLELGDSALYFCASTDRQGPDGYTFGSGTRLTVV.

CDR3 DNA sequence: TGTGCCAGCAGTTTACGAGGGCGGGATGGCTACACCTTC. Translating it yields CASSLRGRDGYTF. The chain has TRBV27 and TRBJ1-2; no clear D. The V end lost 2 bases, the J end lost 6 bases, and 10 bases lay between the germline ends. The CDR3 covers 13 residues. Per germline, CDR1 MNHEY and CDR2 SMNVEV (reference sequence).

The chain employs TRBV2 and TRBJ2-7; TRBD2 is a possible D gene (6 bases). From germline, CDR1 is SNHLY and CDR2 FYNNEI. V was pared by 4 bases and J by 0 bases, with 13 bases between. The CDR3 is 15 residues long. The chain's CDR3 is CASSADYLGSYEQYF. The DNA for the CDR3 is TGTGCCAGCAGTGCGGACTATCTGGGCTCCTACGAGCAGTACTTC.

The chain has TRBV7-2 and TRBJ2-5, with 8 bases that match TRBD1. The V and J ends lost 5 bases and 5 bases, in that order; junction bases with no gene match: 10. The CDR3 length is 15 residues. Germline V gene data show CDR1 as SGHTA and CDR2 as FQGNSA. CDR3 region: CASSLRQGARETQYF. The CDR3 DNA sequence: TGTGCCAGCAGCCTCCGCCAGGGGGCGAGGGAGACCCAGTACTTC. The variable domain in full, completed from reference TRBV7-2 and TRBJ2-5, reads GAGVSQSPSNKVTEKGKDVELRCDPISGHTALYWYRQSLGQGLEFLIYFQGNSAPDKSGLPSDRFSAERTGGSVSTLTIQRTQQEDSAVYLCASSLRQGARETQYFGPGTRLLVL.

This clone was seen a handful of times. The junction does not match germline at one end; this may be a read error. This sequence joins TRBV5-4 and TRBJ2-1; TRBD2 is a possible D gene (6 bases). From germline, CDR1 is SGHNT and CDR2 YYREEE (reference sequence). CDR3 size: 16 residues. CDR3 protein: CASSSRTGLDYNGQFF. The CDR3 DNA reads TGTGCCAGCAGCTCAAGAACGGGACTCGACTACAATGGGCAGTTCTTC.

The CDR3 DNA is TGTGCCAGTAGTAGAACCACAGGGGCCGGAAACACCATATATTTT. Translated: CASSRTTGAGNTIYF. The V and J genes are TRBV19 and TRBJ1-3; 7 nucleotides agree with TRBD1. Trimming removed 4 bases from V and 4 bases from J; junction bases left unmatched: 7. The CDR3 length is 15 residues. Per the germline V gene, CDR1 is LNHDA and CDR2 is SQIVND (reference sequence).

The J gene is TRBJ2-5, the V gene TRBV18, with unresolved D. The germline V gene encodes CDR1 KGHSH and CDR2 LQKENI. V lost 4 bases to trimming and J lost 5 bases, with 8 bases between them. This CDR3 comprises 12 residues. The CDR3 reads CASSRTSETQYF. The CDR3, as DNA: TGTGCCAGCTCACGAACTTCCGAGACCCAGTACTTC.

The rearrangement uses TRBV10-2 and TRBJ2-3; TRBD2 matches at 7 bases. CDR3 length: 16 residues. V dropped 3 bases and J dropped 5; count of bases not matched to a gene: 11. The germline V gene has CDR1 WSHSY and CDR2 SAAADI. CDR3 nucleotide sequence: TGCGCCAGCAGTGACTGGGCGGGAGAAGATGGAGATACGCAGTATTTT. Translation: CASSDWAGEDGDTQYF.

The chain links TRBV19 to TRBJ2-1; no definite D call. V was clipped by 3 bases and J by 2 bases, with 8 bases between them. The CDR3 length is 14 residues. Germline V gives CDR1 LNHDA, CDR2 SQIVND (reference sequence). CDR3 sequence (DNA): TGTGCCAGTAGTATGTCCGCGACCTACAATGAGCAGTTCTTC. Translating gives CASSMSATYNEQFF.

On this clone: Compared with germline, one end of the junction differs, possibly owing to a read error. Other DNA sequences in the sample encode the same CDR3. The V and J genes are TRBV7-9 and TRBJ2-1; 9 bases map to TRBD1. This CDR3 region has 16 residues. Germline V gives CDR1 SEHNR, CDR2 FQNEAQ (reference sequence). CDR3: CASSLASGTGYGEQFF. DNA for the CDR3: TGTGCCAGCAGCCTAGCATCGGGGACAGGGTATGGTGAGCAGTTCTTC.

This chain joins TRBV6-1 and TRBJ1-6; a weak D match, TRBD1 (6 bases). CDR3 size: 15 residues. V lost 10 bases and J lost 7, with 20 bases in between. Germline loops: CDR1 MNHNS, CDR2 SASEGT. CDR3 amino acids: CATPGGRVSNSPLHF. The CDR3 bases are TGTGCCACCCCGGGGGGCAGGGTTTCCAATTCACCCCTCCACTTT.

The chain employs TRBV2 and TRBJ1-1, with TRBD1 matching over 8 bases. This CDR3 comprises 13 residues. V gave up 6 bases and J gave up 8 bases; unmatched junction bases: 8. Germline CDR1 SNHLY, CDR2 FYNNEI. The CDR3 coding sequence is TGTGCCAGCAGCGCCGGACAGGGCCTCGAAGCTTTCTTT. Translated, it gives CASSAGQGLEAFF.

The V call is TRBV7-2, the J call TRBJ2-1, with D perhaps TRBD2 (6 bases). The CDR3 is 15 residues long. Germline CDR1 is SGHTA and CDR2 is FQGNSA. Deletions cut 3 bases from V and 7 bases from J, with 16 bases between. The CDR3 spells CASSLGIGGWNEQFF. The CDR3 DNA reads TGTGCCAGCAGCTTGGGGATTGGGGGGTGGAATGAGCAGTTCTTC.

CDR3 protein: CASSQRQGFNYGYTF. As DNA, the CDR3 is TGTGCCAGCAGCCAGAGACAGGGTTTTAATTATGGCTACACCTTC. The chain combines TRBV28 with TRBJ1-2; 7 positions agree with TRBD1. V lost 6 bases to trimming and J lost 5 bases; unmatched junction nucleotides: 12. The CDR3 runs to 15 residues. Germline V gene data show CDR1 as MDHEN and CDR2 as SYDVKM.

The chain couples TRBV7-9 to TRBJ1-1, with D possibly matching TRBD1 (6 bases). In germline, CDR1 is SEHNR, CDR2 FQNEAQ (reference sequence). V lost 5 bases, J lost 7 bases, and 11 bases lay in between. This CDR3 has 12 residues. The CDR3 DNA reads TGTGCCAGCAGCCAGGACAGCAATGAAGCTTTCTTT. It encodes CASSQDSNEAFF.

The chain uses TRBV7-6 and TRBJ2-3, with D perhaps TRBD1 (6 bases). Germline CDR1 and CDR2: SGHVS and FNYEAQ. This CDR3 spans 15 amino acids. V shed 3 bases and J shed 10 bases, with 20 bases lying between them. For the CDR3, the DNA is TGTGCCAGCAGCTTGGACAGACCCCATGTTGGTGCGCAGTATTTT. It codes for CASSLDRPHVGAQYF.

This chain connects TRBV5-1 to TRBJ2-7, with 7 bases fitting TRBD1. Per germline, CDR1 SGHRS and CDR2 YFSETQ. CDR3 size: 15 residues. V dropped 3 bases and J dropped 5; count of bases not matched to a gene: 11. The CDR3 coding sequence is TGCGCCAGCAGCTCCCCGACGGGACAGACGGACGAGCAGTACTTC. This gives the protein CASSSPTGQTDEQYF.

This clone was found once. This chain connects TRBV5-1 to TRBJ1-5; D not certain. The V and J ends lost 4 bases and 5 bases respectively, with 10 bases between them. The CDR3 totals 13 residues. CDR1 is SGHRS, CDR2 YFSETQ, per germline. DNA of the CDR3: TGCGCCAGCAGCCCAGGCATGGATCAGCCCCAGCATTTT. Its translation is CASSPGMDQPQHF. The full variable domain, with the rest looked up from reference TRBV5-1 and TRBJ1-5, is KAGVTQTPRYLIKTRGQQVTLSCSPISGHRSVSWYQQTPGQGLQFLFEYFSETQRNKGNFPGRFSGRQFSNSRSEMNVSTLELGDSALYLCASSPGMDQPQHFGDGTRLSIL.

The table lists this clone with a count of one. The gene calls are TRBV5-1 and TRBJ2-7; possibly TRBD2 for D (6 bases). V gave up 4 bases and J gave up 0 bases, with 14 bases separating them. CDR3 length: 15 residues. The V gene's germline CDR1 is SGHRS and CDR2 YFSETQ. Written as DNA, the CDR3 is TGCGCCAGCAGCACCAACCGGGACTTCTCCTACGAGCAGTACTTC. Its protein is CASSTNRDFSYEQYF.

The rearrangement uses TRBV7-2 and TRBJ2-7; the match to TRBD1 covers 8 bases. With 1 base clipped from V and 4 bases from J, the junction kept 6 bases outside the gene matches. The CDR3 spans 15 residues. Looked up from germline, CDR1 is SGHTA and CDR2 is FQGNSA. This CDR3 reads CASSLVAGGAYEQYF. CDR3 DNA: TGTGCCAGCAGCTTAGTTGCAGGGGGCGCATACGAGCAGTACTTC.

This clone was detected once. The chain employs TRBV7-8 and TRBJ1-2; possible D gene TRBD1, 6 bases. The CDR3 consists of 15 residues. Germline CDR1 and CDR2: SGHVS and FQNEAQ. The V gene lost 4 bases and the J gene lost 4 bases, with 16 bases spanning the gap. For the CDR3, the DNA is TGTGCCAGCAGCTACTATCACAGGGTGGCCTATGGCTACACCTTC. Translating it yields CASSYYHRVAYGYTF.

The chain combines TRBV7-2 with TRBJ1-2, with D possibly TRBD1 on 6 matching bases. Trimming took 1 base from V and 3 from J, leaving 9 bases between them. The CDR3 has 14 residues. The germline gives CDR1 SGHTA, CDR2 FQGNSA. In DNA form, the CDR3 reads TGTGCCAGCAGCTTAGTAGCAGGGGACTATGGCTACACCTTC. It is translated as CASSLVAGDYGYTF.

The table lists this clone with a count of one. This chain links TRBV4-3 with TRBJ2-7, with D possibly being TRBD1 (5 bases). This CDR3 region has 13 residues. Germline lookup yields CDR1 LGHNA and CDR2 YSLEER. The V end was cut by 3 bases, the J end by 0 bases, with 6 bases between. The CDR3: CASSHQGSYEQYF. The CDR3 nucleotides are TGCGCCAGCAGCCATCAGGGCTCCTACGAGCAGTACTTC.

This sequence joins TRBV28 and TRBJ2-5; TRBD2 agrees at 12 bases. V was clipped by 2 bases and J by 5 bases; unmatched bases: 12. This CDR3 has 18 amino acids. CDR1 is MDHEN, CDR2 SYDVKM, per germline. The CDR3 spells CASSLARSGLAGKETQYF. CDR3 sequence (DNA): TGTGCCAGCAGTTTAGCAAGAAGCGGACTAGCGGGGAAGGAGACCCAGTACTTC.

The chain has TRBV28 and TRBJ2-1, with 7 bases fitting TRBD1. The CDR3 is made up of 13 amino acids. The V gene end was trimmed by 4 bases and the J gene end by 4 bases; junction bases not matched to a gene: 1. Germline lookup yields CDR1 MDHEN and CDR2 SYDVKM. CDR3 DNA: TGTGCCAGCAGTTGGGACAGTTACAATGAGCAGTTCTTC. Its translation: CASSWDSYNEQFF.

The chain couples TRBV14 to TRBJ1-5; possible D gene TRBD1, 6 bases. The CDR3 covers 19 residues. Trimming took 1 base from V and 7 from J, leaving 26 bases between them. From germline, CDR1 is SGHDN and CDR2 FVKESK. CDR3 residues: CASSQVGSILSPRGQPQHF. CDR3 DNA: TGTGCCAGCAGCCAAGTCGGGTCAATTCTCTCGCCTAGGGGGCAGCCCCAGCATTTT.